What follows describes a single T cell receptor (beta chain). Its specificity is unknown. Using its own MiXCR run on the 5' RACE reads, TCRdb lists one record per CDR3 protein. The sample includes 450,000 to 550,000 distinct CDR3 sequences, about a fifth of them seen just once. The CDR3 sequence is 14 residues long. Trimming took off 6 bases at V and 3 bases at J, with 14 bases between the two ends. This sample is drawn from a study of T cells after yellow fever vaccination. Study context: Fractions low in cell number were prepared with SMART-Seq v4 Ultra Low Input. Study-wide points: Reappearance after the booster was seen for most primary-vaccination clones, at 95% to 96% CD4 and 88% CD8. CD4 and CD8 compartments shared a small share of clonotypes, likely from convergent recombination.

This receptor was obtained from a man younger than 35 who received the YFV17D yellow fever vaccine. The chain recombines TRBV12-3 or TRBV12-4 with TRBJ2-5, with D perhaps matching TRBD1 (6 bases). Specimen: PBMCs, collected less than 25 days after the first yellow fever vaccination. CDR3 protein: CASRPSTGKETQYF. CDR3 sequence (DNA): TGTGCCAGCAGACCCTCTACAGGGAAAGAGACCCAGTACTTC.